The 27 T cell receptor beta chains below all came from one sample that was sequenced in a study of long-term antiretroviral therapy in people with HIV. Researchers ran immunoSEQ v3.0 at survey level. Produced via immunoSEQ multiplex PCR; TCRdb's table is partial and in-frame only. This repertoire shows 20,000 to 25,000 clones, around 85% found once; its top ten account for approximately 12%. The sequences come from unsorted PBMCs, collected 1.6 years after starting antiretroviral therapy. The receptor source for this set is a man between 35 and 55 years old with HIV.

The V and J genes are TRBV29-1 and TRBJ1-2, with D possibly TRBD1 on 5 matching bases. In germline, CDR1 is SQVTM, CDR2 ANQGSEA. V lost 2 bases and J lost 5, with 15 bases in between. The CDR3 loop spans 14 amino acids. The CDR3 sequence: CSVETGGGHYGYTF. For the CDR3, the DNA is TGCAGCGTTGAAACAGGCGGGGGTCATTATGGCTACACCTTC. Supplemented by reference TRBV29-1 and TRBJ1-2, the full variable domain reads SAVISQKPSRDICQRGTSLTIQCQVDSQVTMMFWYRQQPGQSLTLIATANQGSEATYESGFVIDKFPISRPNLTFSTLTVSNMSPEDSSIYLCSVETGGGHYGYTFGSGTRLTVV.

The J gene is TRBJ2-7, the V gene TRBV7-9, with D possibly matching TRBD1 (6 bases). V lost 0 bases and J 6 bases, leaving 9 bases between the germline ends. CDR3 size: 13 residues. Germline assignment: CDR1 SEHNR and CDR2 FQNEAQ (reference sequence). CDR3 residues: CASSLAGAREQYF. In nucleotides, the CDR3 is TGTGCCAGCAGCTTAGCGGGGGCCCGCGAGCAGTACTTC.

This chain uses TRBV10-3 with TRBJ2-7, with TRBD1 identical over 10 bases. Germline-derived CDR1 and CDR2 are ENHRY and SYGVKD. The CDR3 consists of 12 residues. V dropped 8 bases and J dropped 3; count of bases not matched to a gene: 1. Here the CDR3 reads CAIGTGDYEQYF. CDR3 nucleotides: TGTGCCATCGGGACAGGGGACTACGAGCAGTACTTC.

The J gene is TRBJ2-3, the V gene TRBV10-1; possibly TRBD1 or TRBD2 for D (5 bases each). The CDR3 contains 14 residues. CDR1 is WNHNN, CDR2 SYGVQD, per germline (reference sequence). Trimming pared 3 bases from V and 4 bases from J, leaving 11 bases between. CDR3 protein: CASSDGTPADTQYF. The CDR3 region has the DNA TGCGCCAGCAGTGATGGGACCCCGGCAGATACGCAGTATTTT.

J is TRBJ1-6 and V is TRBV6-1; 7 nucleotides agree with TRBD1. Trimming took 4 bases from V and 10 from J; bases not matched to a gene: 7. Germline lookup yields CDR1 MNHNS and CDR2 SASEGT. The CDR3 is 14 amino acids. The CDR3 nucleotides are TGTGCCAGCAGTGTGGGACAGCGAGGATCACCCCTCCACTTT. Encoded protein: CASSVGQRGSPLHF.

The chain links TRBV19 to TRBJ1-2, with unresolved D. V lost 0 bases and J lost 11, with 16 bases in between. This CDR3 is 14 amino acids long. Germline V CDR1 and CDR2: LNHDA, SQIVND (reference sequence). CDR3: CASSIDGGPAPYTF. The CDR3 DNA is TGTGCCAGTAGTATAGACGGCGGGCCGGCACCGTACACCTTC.

This sequence joins TRBV9 and TRBJ1-3; possible D gene TRBD1, 6 bases. Germline values: CDR1 SGDLS, CDR2 YYNGEE. The CDR3 sequence is 15 residues long. V lost 0 bases and J lost 1, with 8 bases in between. Written as DNA, the CDR3 is TGTGCCAGCAGCGTAGAAGGGGGGTCTGGAAACACCATATATTTT. Translated: CASSVEGGSGNTIYF.

The rearrangement uses TRBV9 and TRBJ2-1; 8 positions agree with TRBD2. Germline V gene lookup returns CDR1 SGDLS and CDR2 YYNGEE. With 0 bases clipped from V and 4 bases from J, the junction kept 9 bases outside the gene matches. The CDR3 sequence is 17 residues long. CDR3 loop: CASSVDGRANPYNEQFF. CDR3 in DNA: TGTGCCAGCAGCGTAGACGGGAGGGCCAACCCTTACAATGAGCAGTTCTTC.

The chain couples TRBV11-2 to TRBJ1-4, with 8 positions matching TRBD1. Germline loops: CDR1 SGHAT, CDR2 FQNNGV. The CDR3 is 15 residues long. The J segment lost 5 bases and the V segment lost 6 bases, leaving 8 bases of the junction unmatched. The CDR3 sequence: CASSSIRGRNEKLFF. CDR3 nucleotide sequence: TGTGCCAGCAGTTCTATCAGGGGGCGGAATGAAAAACTGTTTTTT.

The chain couples TRBV19 to TRBJ2-1, with D maybe TRBD2 (5 bases). Trimming left V 10 bases short and J 10 bases short, with 14 bases between. This CDR3 contains 11 residues. Germline assignment: CDR1 LNHDA and CDR2 SQIVND (reference sequence). The CDR3 bases are TGTGCCACCTCCCGGTGGGAGGAGCAGTTCTTC. This encodes CATSRWEEQFF.

This clone was detected once. This CDR3 reads CASRHRGLAKNIQYF. The CDR3 region has the DNA TGTGCCAGCAGGCACCGCGGGTTAGCCAAAAACATTCAGTACTTC. The chain is built from TRBV7-2 and TRBJ2-4; tentatively, D is TRBD2 (5 bases). This CDR3 is 15 amino acids long. Trimming stripped 6 bases from V and 0 bases from J, with 12 bases between. Germline loops: CDR1 SGHTA, CDR2 FQGNSA. Full variable domain (outside the CDR3, taken from reference TRBV7-2 and TRBJ2-4): GAGVSQSPSNKVTEKGKDVELRCDPISGHTALYWYRQSLGQGLEFLIYFQGNSAPDKSGLPSDRFSAERTGGSVSTLTIQRTQQEDSAVYLCASRHRGLAKNIQYFGAGTRLSVL.

V usage is TRBV5-1 and J usage is TRBJ2-1, with TRBD2 identical over 10 bases. CDR1 is SGHRS, CDR2 YFSETQ, per germline. The CDR3 has 18 amino acids. J lost 0 bases, V lost 1 base, and 7 bases had no gene match. CDR3: CASSLFRTSGSSYNEQFF. The CDR3 DNA sequence: TGCGCCAGCAGCTTGTTCCGGACTAGCGGCAGCTCCTACAATGAGCAGTTCTTC.

The chain carries TRBV19 and TRBJ1-3; D gene ambiguous. The CDR3 spans 17 residues. V lost 1 base to trimming and J lost 2 bases, with 15 bases between them. Germline V gene lookup returns CDR1 LNHDA and CDR2 SQIVND (reference sequence). The CDR3 nucleotides are TGTGCCAGTAGTATAGGGGTAGTCCACCGGACTGGAAACACCATATATTTT. As protein: CASSIGVVHRTGNTIYF.

The gene calls are TRBV7-9 and TRBJ2-7; unclear D gene. The V end was cut by 5 bases, the J end by 3 bases, with 8 bases between. Germline values: CDR1 SEHNR, CDR2 FQNEAQ (reference sequence). The CDR3 extends over 12 amino acids. The CDR3: CASSHDHYEQYF. CDR3 in DNA: TGTGCCAGCAGCCACGACCACTACGAGCAGTACTTC.

The CDR3 DNA reads TGTGCCTGGAGTGGTGACGGTTTTGGCACTGAAGCTTTCTTT. It codes for CAWSGDGFGTEAFF. The chain links TRBV30 to TRBJ1-1; D gene ambiguous. Germline V gene data show CDR1 as GTSNPN and CDR2 as SVGIG (reference sequence). Trimming pared 1 base from V and 4 bases from J, leaving 13 bases between. The CDR3 is 14 amino acids. Full variable domain (rest looked up from reference TRBV30 and TRBJ1-1): SQTIHQWPATLVQPVGSPLSLECTVEGTSNPNLYWYRQAAGRGLQLLFYSVGIGQISSEVPQNLSASRPQDRQFILSSKKLLLSDSGFYLCAWSGDGFGTEAFFGQGTRLTVV.

The gene calls are TRBV27 and TRBJ2-7; 8 positions agree with TRBD1. This CDR3 comprises 14 residues. V was pared by 8 bases and J by 2 bases, with 8 bases of the junction left unmatched. Germline V gives CDR1 MNHEY, CDR2 SMNVEV (reference sequence). This CDR3 reads CASRAQGATYEQYF. The CDR3 DNA reads TGTGCCAGCCGAGCGCAGGGGGCGACCTACGAGCAGTACTTC.

V is TRBV15 and J is TRBJ1-5; maybe TRBD1 (5 bases). From germline, CDR1 is LNHNV and CDR2 YYDKDF (reference sequence). The V gene lost 0 bases and the J gene lost 5 bases, with 20 bases spanning the gap. The CDR3 runs to 18 residues. CDR3 loop: CATSRDRAIRSGDQPQHF. In DNA, the CDR3 is TGTGCCACCAGCAGAGATCGTGCGATCCGCTCGGGGGATCAGCCCCAGCATTTT.

The rearrangement links TRBV4-1 to TRBJ2-7; TRBD1 aligns across 7 bases. V trimming: 1 base; J trimming: 3 bases; junction bases outside the gene matches: 6. The CDR3 has 15 residues. The germline CDR1 and CDR2 sequences are MGHRA and YSYEKL. The CDR3 nucleotides read TGCGCCAGCAGCCAAGGAGCAGGGGGTATCTACGAGCAGTACTTC. Protein sequence: CASSQGAGGIYEQYF.

The rearrangement joins TRBV10-3 to TRBJ1-2; TRBD1 matches at 7 bases. The CDR3 sequence is 16 residues long. V shed 3 bases and J 5 bases; nucleotides not matched to a gene: 12. The germline CDR1 and CDR2 sequences are ENHRY and SYGVKD. The CDR3 sequence: CAISEGRQGGTYGYTF. The DNA of the CDR3 is TGTGCCATCAGTGAAGGAAGACAGGGTGGGACTTATGGCTACACCTTC.

The V gene is TRBV9, the J gene TRBJ1-4; D possibly corresponds to TRBD1 (5 bases). V was clipped by 0 bases and J by 3 bases, with 15 bases between them. Germline-derived CDR1 and CDR2 are SGDLS and YYNGEE. This CDR3 region has 17 residues. The CDR3 loop is CASSVGAGFAANEKLFF. The DNA for the CDR3 is TGTGCCAGCAGCGTAGGAGCAGGGTTTGCGGCTAATGAAAAACTGTTTTTT.

The gene calls are TRBV29-1 and TRBJ2-7, with 10 bases lining up with TRBD1. The trim removed 7 bases at V and 1 base at J, leaving 4 bases unmatched. This CDR3 is 13 amino acids long. CDR1 is SQVTM and CDR2 is ANQGSEA in the germline V gene. The DNA for the CDR3 is TGCAGCGCCGGGACAGGGGTTTCCTACGAGCAGTACTTC. It encodes CSAGTGVSYEQYF.

This chain's CDR3 is CASSAQLAGEGYEQFF. The CDR3 DNA reads as TGTGCCAGCAGTGCACAACTAGCGGGAGAAGGGTATGAGCAGTTCTTC. This chain connects TRBV6-4 to TRBJ2-1; 11 bases fit TRBD2. J gave up 8 bases and V 4 bases, and 10 bases lay outside the gene matches. CDR1 and CDR2 from the germline V gene are MRHNA and SNTAGT. This CDR3 contains 16 residues.

V is TRBV7-9 and J is TRBJ2-3; 10 positions agree with TRBD1. V gave up 4 bases and J gave up 3 bases; unmatched junction bases: 10. The germline V gene has CDR1 SEHNR and CDR2 FQNEAQ (reference sequence). This CDR3 is 17 amino acids long. CDR3 DNA sequence: TGTGCCAGCAGCTCACCCCTCGGGACAGGGGTAACAGATACGCAGTATTTT. This codes for CASSSPLGTGVTDTQYF.

This rearrangement joins TRBV11-2 to TRBJ2-3, with D possibly TRBD2 on 5 matching bases. From germline, CDR1 is SGHAT and CDR2 FQNNGV. The CDR3 runs to 14 residues. V lost 3 bases and J lost 1, with 8 bases in between. For the CDR3, the DNA is TGTGCCAGCAGCTTTCTGCGGGGCACAGATACGCAGTATTTT. This encodes CASSFLRGTDTQYF.

The chain joins TRBV6-5 to TRBJ2-7, with D tentatively TRBD1 (5 bases). The CDR3 is made up of 11 amino acids. The V end lost 8 bases, the J end lost 4 bases, and 9 bases lay between the germline ends. Germline CDR1 is MNHEY and CDR2 is SVGAGI. Here the CDR3 reads CASGQGYEQYF. The CDR3 DNA sequence: TGTGCCAGCGGGCAGGGATACGAGCAGTACTTC.

The chain carries TRBV6-5 and TRBJ2-7, with 11 bases lining up with TRBD1. V trimming: 10 bases; J trimming: 2 bases; junction bases outside the gene matches: 7. From germline, CDR1 is MNHEY and CDR2 SVGAGI. The CDR3 has 14 amino acids. CDR3 nucleotide sequence: TGTGCCACCAAACGGGACAGGGGGACCTACGAGCAGTACTTC. This codes for CATKRDRGTYEQYF.

The chain links TRBV6-1 to TRBJ1-2, with 7 bases lining up with TRBD1. This CDR3 is 14 amino acids long. With 6 bases clipped from V and 2 bases from J, the junction kept 6 bases outside the gene matches. Germline loops: CDR1 MNHNS, CDR2 SASEGT. Here the CDR3 DNA reads TGTGCCAGCAGGACAGGGCGGGTGAACTATGGCTACACCTTC. This codes for CASRTGRVNYGYTF.